Listed below are T cell receptor beta chains from one sample, sequenced in a study of radiation and T cells in renal cell carcinoma. Sequencing used immunoSEQ multiplex PCR; TCRdb keeps in-frame clones, though not all of them. The sample lists 97,000 or so clones, 70% to 85% seen once, with 6% to 9% in the top ten. The starting material was blood, obtained from a patient whose treatment included radiotherapy and nephrectomy. These receptors all come from a man aged 55 to 70 with renal cell carcinoma. CDR3s include the opening cysteine and the closing phenylalanine or tryptophan. D genes are given only for firm matches. A clone size is listed for some rows: how often the clone was seen (once, few, many), or a class if it is expanded.

j_call clone_size d_call v_call cdr3_aa cdr3_nt
TRBJ1-1 NA NA TRBV18 CASSRSGEAFF TGTGCCAGCTCTCGCTCGGGTGAAGCTTTCTTT
TRBJ2-1 once NA TRBV5-1 CASSLAPGPDPYNEQFF TGCGCCAGCAGCTTGGCCCCAGGGCCCGACCCCTACAATGAGCAGTTCTTC
TRBJ2-3 NA NA TRBV7-9 CASSFLRTESDTQYF TGTGCCAGCAGCTTTCTGAGGACAGAATCTGATACGCAGTATTTT
TRBJ1-1 NA NA TRBV19 CASKRFREMNTEAFF TGTGCCAGTAAACGGTTCAGGGAGATGAACACTGAAGCTTTCTTT
TRBJ2-7 NA NA TRBV19 CASSIGSRGPYEQYF TGTGCCAGTAGTATCGGGTCTAGGGGACCCTACGAGCAGTACTTC
TRBJ2-1 NA TRBD1 TRBV11-3 CASSPHGQGSYNEQFF TGTGCCAGCAGCCCCCATGGACAGGGGAGTTACAATGAGCAGTTCTTC
TRBJ2-7 NA TRBD1 TRBV28 CASRRGQGIEQYF TGTGCCAGCAGAAGGGGACAGGGAATCGAGCAGTACTTC
TRBJ2-3 NA NA TRBV23-1 CASSQSGGASTDTQYF TGCGCCAGCAGTCAATCCGGCGGGGCAAGCACAGATACGCAGTATTTT
TRBJ2-7 NA NA TRBV28 CASGLRGTYEQYF TGTGCCAGCGGCCTCCGGGGAACCTACGAGCAGTACTTC
TRBJ2-3 NA NA TRBV27 CASGLTDTQYF TGTGCCAGCGGACTCACAGATACGCAGTATTTT
TRBJ1-2 NA TRBD1 TRBV11-2 CASSSDRAYGYTF TGTGCCAGCAGCTCGGACAGGGCCTATGGCTACACCTTC
TRBJ2-7 NA TRBD2 TRBV11-2 CASSFSSGYEQYF TGTGCCAGCAGCTTCTCTAGCGGCTACGAGCAGTACTTC
TRBJ2-1 NA TRBD2 TRBV5-6 CASSFSWGGRARAYNEQFF TGTGCCAGCAGCTTCTCTTGGGGCGGGAGGGCCAGGGCCTACAATGAGCAGTTCTTC
TRBJ2-3 NA NA TRBV7-9 CASSLGQFTTDTQYF TGTGCCAGCAGCCTCGGACAGTTCACCACAGATACGCAGTATTTT
TRBJ2-2 NA TRBD1 TRBV5-4 CASSLVGQGPNTGELFF TGTGCCAGCAGCTTGGTGGGACAGGGTCCGAACACCGGGGAGCTGTTTTTT
TRBJ2-3 NA TRBD2 TRBV4-2 CASSQDPLAGDTQYF TGTGCCAGCAGCCAAGATCCCCTAGCGGGAGATACGCAGTATTTT
TRBJ2-2 NA TRBD2 TRBV9 CASSPVGTSNTGELFF TGTGCCAGCAGCCCCGTGGGGACTAGCAACACCGGGGAGCTGTTTTTT
TRBJ2-1 NA TRBD2 TRBV11-2 CASSSGTSVFVHNEQFF TGTGCCAGCAGCTCCGGGACTAGCGTATTCGTCCACAATGAGCAGTTCTTC
TRBJ2-5 NA TRBD2 TRBV4-1 CASSQTRLAGEGEQYF TGCGCCAGCAGCCAAACTCGACTAGCGGGAGAAGGAGAGCAGTACTTC
TRBJ1-2 NA TRBD1 TRBV6-5 CASSWGPPGQQTQDTF TGTGCCAGCAGTTGGGGGCCCCCGGGACAGCAAACCCAGGACACCTTC
TRBJ2-7 NA NA TRBV7-2 CASTQGGGPYEQYF TGTGCCAGCACCCAGGGGGGGGGCCCCTACGAGCAGTACTTC
TRBJ2-3 NA TRBD2 TRBV5-1 CASSLGGLPRAGDTQYF TGCGCCAGCAGCTTGGGGGGACTACCGAGAGCGGGAGATACGCAGTATTTT
TRBJ1-5 NA NA TRBV5-8 CASSLLRGQPQHF TGTGCCAGCAGCTTGCTCCGTGGGCAGCCCCAGCATTTT
TRBJ2-3 NA NA TRBV19 CASSMRAVSTDTQYF TGTGCCAGTAGTATGAGGGCAGTTAGCACAGATACGCAGTATTTT
TRBJ1-2 once NA TRBV20-1 CSAAGLVYTF TGCAGTGCTGCAGGGCTAGTCTACACCTTC
TRBJ1-2 NA NA TRBV5-4 CASSLGGPGPQGYTF TGTGCCAGCAGCTTGGGCGGGCCGGGGCCCCAAGGCTACACCTTC
TRBJ1-5 once NA TRBV6-6 CASSYRGAHQPQHF TGTGCCAGCAGTTACAGGGGGGCCCATCAGCCCCAGCATTTT
TRBJ1-2 NA NA TRBV19 CASRGSPAGGYTF TGTGCCAGTAGGGGTAGCCCGGCGGGAGGCTACACCTTC
TRBJ1-1 NA TRBD1 TRBV29-1 CSVDTGTGSSTEAFF TGCAGCGTTGATACCGGGACAGGTTCGAGCACTGAAGCTTTCTTT
TRBJ2-3 NA NA TRBV27 CASSPNARNTQYF TGTGCCAGCAGTCCCAACGCGCGTAATACGCAGTATTTT
TRBJ1-1 NA TRBD1 TRBV28 CASSLLGQPLGAFF TGTGCCAGCAGTCTACTGGGACAGCCATTAGGAGCTTTCTTT
TRBJ2-2 NA NA TRBV7-2 CASSLSLLQGTTGELFF TGTGCCAGCAGCTTGTCGCTGTTGCAGGGTACTACCGGGGAGCTGTTTTTT
TRBJ2-5 NA NA TRBV7-2 CASSLDPYRLQETQYF TGTGCCAGCAGCTTAGACCCTTACAGGTTACAAGAGACCCAGTACTTC
TRBJ2-4 NA NA TRBV28 CASSPGHGLATKNIQYF TGTGCCAGCAGTCCCGGACACGGTCTCGCTACCAAAAACATTCAGTACTTC
TRBJ1-2 NA NA TRBV28 CASSLTGRRTF TGTGCCAGCAGTTTAACAGGGAGGAGGACCTTC
TRBJ2-4 few TRBD2 TRBV2 CASSIGGRVAKNIQYF TGTGCCAGCAGTATAGGCGGGAGGGTAGCCAAAAACATTCAGTACTTC
TRBJ2-7 NA NA TRBV20-1 CSASGYEQYF TGCAGTGCTAGTGGGTACGAGCAGTACTTC
TRBJ2-1 NA NA TRBV7-3 CASSLNGRQYNEQFF TGTGCCAGCAGCTTAAACGGGAGACAATACAATGAGCAGTTCTTC
TRBJ2-3 NA TRBD2 TRBV9 CASSVGRGRLTDTQYF TGTGCCAGCAGCGTAGGTCGCGGGAGGTTGACAGATACGCAGTATTTT
TRBJ2-3 NA TRBD2 TRBV19 CASSGGTSGRLDTQYF TGTGCCAGTAGTGGTGGGACTAGCGGGAGGCTAGATACGCAGTATTTT
TRBJ2-7 NA NA TRBV11-2 CASSFSWTTDEQYF TGTGCCAGCAGCTTTAGCTGGACAACCGACGAGCAGTACTTC
TRBJ2-7 few NA TRBV7-8 CASSSVYEQYF TGTGCCAGCAGCTCGGTCTACGAGCAGTACTTC
TRBJ1-4 NA TRBD1 TRBV2 CASKRTGKLFF TGTGCCAGCAAAAGGACAGGGAAACTGTTTTTT
TRBJ2-7 NA NA TRBV6-1 CASSEGRGSYEQYF TGTGCCAGCAGTGAAGGACGGGGGTCCTACGAGCAGTACTTC
TRBJ2-3 NA NA TRBV7-2 CASSLAGLTDTQYF TGTGCCAGCAGCTTAGCGGGGCTAACAGATACGCAGTATTTT
TRBJ1-1 once NA TRBV19 CASSLGPIFGTEAFF TGTGCCAGTAGCCTTGGCCCAATCTTTGGGACTGAAGCTTTCTTT
TRBJ1-2 NA TRBD1 TRBV6-1 CASTGGQRYGYTF TGTGCCAGCACGGGGGGACAGCGGTATGGCTACACCTTC
TRBJ2-2 few NA TRBV2 CASSEGVRGAGELFF TGTGCCAGCAGTGAGGGGGTCAGGGGCGCCGGGGAGCTGTTTTTT
TRBJ2-4 few TRBD2 TRBV15 CATSRAGGGNIQYF TGTGCCACCAGCAGAGCGGGGGGTGGAAACATTCAGTACTTC
TRBJ1-2 few NA TRBV27 CASSLRAGGGYTF TGTGCCAGCAGTTTAAGGGCCGGGGGGGGCTACACCTTC
TRBJ1-4 NA NA TRBV29-1 CSVGITNEKLFF TGCAGCGTTGGTATAACTAATGAAAAACTGTTTTTT
TRBJ2-1 NA TRBD2 TRBV2 CASSSGLAGDSNEQFF TGTGCCAGCAGTTCAGGACTAGCGGGAGACTCCAATGAGCAGTTCTTC
TRBJ2-7 NA NA TRBV15 CATSRDPAAYEQYF TGTGCCACCAGCAGAGATCCCGCAGCCTACGAGCAGTACTTC
TRBJ1-3 NA NA TRBV6-1 CASSLGAFSGNTIYF TGTGCCAGCAGTTTGGGGGCCTTTTCTGGAAACACCATATATTTT